A selection of T cell receptor beta chains follows, all from one sample in a study of T cell repertoires in ileal Crohn's disease. The data were produced by immunoSEQ multiplex PCR, yet TCRdb's version contains in-frame clones alone and is incomplete. The sample contains approximately 5,400 clones, roughly four fifths of which appear only once. Specimen: ileal tissue. These receptors were taken from an adult with Crohn's disease. Each CDR3 is given with its conserved first and last residue. Each record gives: D gene, clone size, J gene, V gene, CDR3 protein, CDR3 DNA. The D gene is left open where the match is weak. Only part of the rows carry a size: once, few, many, or a class if the clone is expanded.

d_call: TRBD1
clone_size: few
j_call: TRBJ1-2
v_call: TRBV19
cdr3_aa: CASSIGLQGASGYTF
cdr3_nt: TGTGCCAGTAGTATAGGTCTTCAGGGGGCGTCTGGCTACACCTTC

d_call: -
clone_size: -
j_call: TRBJ1-1
v_call: TRBV9
cdr3_aa: CASSGTANTEAFF
cdr3_nt: TGTGCCAGCAGCGGGACAGCGAACACTGAAGCTTTCTTT

d_call: -
clone_size: few
j_call: TRBJ1-1
v_call: TRBV7-9
cdr3_aa: CASSTESDTEAFF
cdr3_nt: TGTGCCAGCAGCACCGAGTCGGACACTGAAGCTTTCTTT

d_call: -
clone_size: few
j_call: TRBJ2-3
v_call: TRBV5-8
cdr3_aa: CASSPPGDSTDTQYF
cdr3_nt: TGTGCCAGCAGCCCCCCCGGGGATAGCACAGATACGCAGTATTTT

d_call: TRBD1
clone_size: -
j_call: TRBJ1-4
v_call: TRBV14
cdr3_aa: CASSHRGNEKLFF
cdr3_nt: TGTGCCAGCAGCCACAGGGGGAATGAAAAACTGTTTTTT

d_call: TRBD1
clone_size: -
j_call: TRBJ2-4
v_call: TRBV2
cdr3_aa: CATQPGTGQNIQYF
cdr3_nt: TGTGCCACCCAACCTGGGACAGGCCAAAACATTCAGTACTTC

d_call: -
clone_size: -
j_call: TRBJ2-1
v_call: TRBV4-2
cdr3_aa: CASSQDWTSSYNEQFF
cdr3_nt: TGTGCCAGCAGCCAAGATTGGACGAGCTCCTACAATGAGCAGTTCTTC

d_call: -
clone_size: -
j_call: TRBJ1-2
v_call: TRBV18
cdr3_aa: CASSPPGYGYTF
cdr3_nt: TGTGCCAGCTCACCACCGGGCTATGGCTACACCTTC

d_call: -
clone_size: -
j_call: TRBJ2-7
v_call: TRBV25-1
cdr3_aa: CASSDSREPYEQYF
cdr3_nt: TGTGCCAGCAGTGATAGCAGGGAACCCTACGAGCAGTACTTC

d_call: -
clone_size: -
j_call: TRBJ1-6
v_call: TRBV9
cdr3_aa: CASSVDTWTNSPLHF
cdr3_nt: TGTGCCAGCAGCGTAGACACATGGACTAACTCACCCCTCCACTTT

d_call: -
clone_size: -
j_call: TRBJ2-1
v_call: TRBV7-8
cdr3_aa: CASSLDSGASYNEQFF
cdr3_nt: TGTGCCAGCAGCTTAGATTCGGGGGCATCCTACAATGAGCAGTTCTTC

d_call: -
clone_size: -
j_call: TRBJ1-3
v_call: TRBV6-1
cdr3_aa: CASSDGPRNTIYF
cdr3_nt: TGTGCCAGCTCAGACGGACCCAGAAACACCATATATTTT

d_call: -
clone_size: once
j_call: TRBJ2-3
v_call: TRBV28
cdr3_aa: CASSLTGGGITDTQYF
cdr3_nt: TGTGCCAGCAGTTTAACCGGGGGCGGAATCACAGATACGCAGTATTTT

d_call: -
clone_size: -
j_call: TRBJ1-1
v_call: TRBV28
cdr3_aa: CASSLGLYTEAFF
cdr3_nt: TGTGCCAGCAGTTTGGGGTTGTACACTGAAGCTTTCTTT

d_call: TRBD1
clone_size: -
j_call: TRBJ2-5
v_call: TRBV25-1
cdr3_aa: CASRGQGAKATQYF
cdr3_nt: TGTGCCAGCAGAGGACAGGGGGCGAAGGCGACCCAGTACTTC

d_call: TRBD1
clone_size: once
j_call: TRBJ2-5
v_call: TRBV7-9
cdr3_aa: CASSSTGGSETQYF
cdr3_nt: TGTGCCAGCAGCTCAACAGGGGGCTCGGAGACCCAGTACTTC

d_call: -
clone_size: -
j_call: TRBJ1-2
v_call: TRBV28
cdr3_aa: CASSLESAFAGYGYTF
cdr3_nt: TGTGCCAGCAGTTTAGAGTCGGCATTTGCTGGCTATGGCTACACCTTC